The rows below give T cell receptor beta chains drawn from one sample of a study of blood T cell repertoires in COVID-19. Profiled with immunoSEQ multiplex PCR; TCRdb holds only in-frame clones, not every one. The repertoire holds some 190,000 clones, with approximately 87% as singletons. The sequenced sample consisted of peripheral blood. The source of these receptors is a person aged 65 to 85 with COVID-19, enrolled during active disease. CDR3s include the opening cysteine and the closing phenylalanine or tryptophan. D genes are given only for firm matches. Part of the rows lack a size; the others show once, few, many or a class for expanded clones.

v_call	d_call	clone_size	j_call	cdr3_nt	cdr3_aa
TRBV18	TRBD2	NA	TRBJ2-5	TGTGCCAGCTCAGCACTAGCGGGCCAACAAGAGACCCAGTACTTC	CASSALAGQQETQYF
TRBV30	NA	NA	TRBJ1-4	TGTGCCTTAGTCCCGTACAGGGCCCGCAATGAAAAACTGTTTTTT	CALVPYRARNEKLFF
TRBV11-2	NA	NA	TRBJ1-1	TGTGCCAGCAGCTTAGAACAGGGCCGGACCAAAAACACTGAAGCTTTCTTT	CASSLEQGRTKNTEAFF
TRBV11-3	TRBD2	NA	TRBJ2-1	TGTGCCAGCAGCTTAGGTCCACTAGCGGGAGACAATGAGCAGTTCTTC	CASSLGPLAGDNEQFF
TRBV7-2	TRBD2	once	TRBJ2-2	TGTGCCAGCAGCGAGACTAGCGCCGGGGAGCTGTTTTTT	CASSETSAGELFF
TRBV2	NA	NA	TRBJ2-1	NA	CASSEAAGYILEQFF
TRBV10-3	NA	NA	TRBJ2-2	TGTGCCATCAGGCCCCTCACTGAGACCGGGGAGCTGTTTTTT	CAIRPLTETGELFF
TRBV10-3	TRBD1	NA	TRBJ1-1	TGTGCCACGTCGACAGGGCTGAACACTGAAGCTTTCTTT	CATSTGLNTEAFF
TRBV7-9	TRBD1	once	TRBJ2-7	TGTGCCAGCAGCCTCGGACAGGGGGTTGTCGAGCAGTACTTC	CASSLGQGVVEQYF
TRBV6-5	TRBD2	NA	TRBJ2-1	TGTGCCAGCAGTACTAGCGGGAGGTACAATGAGCAGTTCTTC	CASSTSGRYNEQFF
TRBV6-5	TRBD1	NA	TRBJ1-1	TGTGCCAGCACCGAGACAGGGACCTACACTGAAGCTTTCTTT	CASTETGTYTEAFF
TRBV27	NA	NA	TRBJ2-7	TGTGCCAGCAGCCCGGGACTGGGCGGCGAGGAGCAGTACTTC	CASSPGLGGEEQYF
TRBV19	NA	NA	TRBJ2-7	TGTGCCAGTAGTGAGGTCAGATTAAACTACGAGCAGTACTTC	CASSEVRLNYEQYF
TRBV23-1	TRBD1	NA	TRBJ1-4	TGCGCCAGCAGCCCCCCCAAGAAGGGACAGGGTAATGAAAAACTGTTTTTT	CASSPPKKGQGNEKLFF
TRBV11-1	TRBD1	NA	TRBJ1-1	TGTGCCAGCAGCCACCCGGCAGGGGGCGCCGGTTTAGTTTTCTTT	CASSHPAGGAGLVFF
TRBV7-9	NA	NA	TRBJ2-5	TGTGCCAGCAGCTTTAGAAGGGGCAACCAAGAGACCCAGTACTTC	CASSFRRGNQETQYF
TRBV19	TRBD1	NA	TRBJ1-3	TGTGCCAGTAGTACAGACAGGGGCGCTTCCGGAAACACCATATATTTT	CASSTDRGASGNTIYF
TRBV30	NA	NA	TRBJ1-2	TGTGCCTGGAGCCGATTCCAGGGAAACTATGGCTACACCTTC	CAWSRFQGNYGYTF
TRBV5-5	NA	once	TRBJ2-1	TGTGCCAGCAGCTTGGTGGGGGGATTAAACAATGAGCAGTTCTTC	CASSLVGGLNNEQFF
TRBV5-6	TRBD2	NA	TRBJ2-3	TGTGCCAGCAGCTCTAGCGGGCGCGGCACAGATACGCAGTATTTT	CASSSSGRGTDTQYF
TRBV5-4	TRBD2	NA	TRBJ2-3	TGTGCCAGCAGCTTATGGACTAGCGGGGGGGATACGCAGTATTTT	CASSLWTSGGDTQYF
TRBV5-6	TRBD1	NA	TRBJ2-5	TGTGCCAGCAGGGACAGGGTCTTCCAAGAGACCCAGTACTTC	CASRDRVFQETQYF
TRBV9	TRBD1	NA	TRBJ1-1	TGTGCCAGCAGGGGACAGGGCAGAGCCACTGAAGCTTTCTTT	CASRGQGRATEAFF
TRBV4-3	NA	NA	TRBJ1-4	TGCGCCAGCAGCCCAGGTTCGGATGAAAAACTGTTTTTT	CASSPGSDEKLFF
TRBV27	TRBD1	NA	TRBJ2-7	TGTGCCAGCAGCCTAGGGACAGAATACGAGCAGTACTTC	CASSLGTEYEQYF
TRBV18	TRBD2	NA	TRBJ2-1	TGTGCCAGCTCACCAAGCGTCTCGGGGGGGCCTTACAATGAGCAGTTCTTC	CASSPSVSGGPYNEQFF
TRBV9	NA	once	TRBJ1-5	TGTGCCAGCAGCTTGGGGGGGTTAGGTCATCAGCCCCAGCATTTT	CASSLGGLGHQPQHF
TRBV6-5	NA	NA	TRBJ1-1	TGTGCCAGCAGTTACCAGGGACTAACCCTGAACACTGAAGCTTTCTTT	CASSYQGLTLNTEAFF
TRBV28	NA	NA	TRBJ1-3	TGTGCCAGCAGAGCCGGACAGAGCTCTGGAAACACCATATATTTT	CASRAGQSSGNTIYF
TRBV2	NA	NA	TRBJ2-1	TGTGCCAGCAGAGCAGGGGTCTACTCCTACAATGAGCAGTTCTTC	CASRAGVYSYNEQFF
TRBV11-2	TRBD2	NA	TRBJ2-2	TGTGCCAGCAGCTTAAGCCGGCTACTAGCGGGAGAGGTCGGGGAGCTGTTTTTT	CASSLSRLLAGEVGELFF
TRBV7-9	NA	NA	TRBJ1-1	TGTGCCAGCAGCTTAGGTGATTACAGGGTAGCGGCTTTCTTT	CASSLGDYRVAAFF
TRBV7-3	NA	once	TRBJ2-1	TGTGCCAGCAGCTTATATCGGGGAGGATCCTACAATGAGCAGTTCTTC	CASSLYRGGSYNEQFF
TRBV3-1/TRBV3-2	NA	NA	TRBJ2-1	TGTGCCAGCAGCCAAGTTCGGGAGCGCCCGGACAATGAGCAGTTCTTC	CASSQVRERPDNEQFF
TRBV7-9	TRBD2	NA	TRBJ2-7	TGTGCCAGCAGCCCACAAGAAGCGGGAGTTTCGAGCGAGCAGTACTTC	CASSPQEAGVSSEQYF
TRBV10-3	NA	once	TRBJ1-4	TGTGCCATCAGTGAGTCCCGGGGGGCTAATGAAAAACTGTTTTTT	CAISESRGANEKLFF
TRBV4-2	NA	NA	TRBJ2-2	TGTGCCAGCAGCCAAGATCAAGGAGGGAACACCGGGGAGCTGTTTTTT	CASSQDQGGNTGELFF
TRBV2	TRBD2	NA	TRBJ2-1	TGTGCCAGCAGTACTAGCGTGTACAATGAGCAGTTCTTC	CASSTSVYNEQFF
TRBV5-6	NA	many	TRBJ2-7	TGTGCCAGCAGCTTGCCCGGGGAATCCTACGAGCAGTACTTC	CASSLPGESYEQYF
TRBV5-1	NA	NA	TRBJ2-1	TGCGCCAGCAGCCCTGTTGGGGGCCGATACAATGAGCAGTTCTTC	CASSPVGGRYNEQFF
TRBV7-2	TRBD1	NA	TRBJ2-7	TGTGCCAGCAGGGAGGGCGGGACAGGGATCTACGAGCAGTACTTC	CASREGGTGIYEQYF
TRBV27	NA	NA	TRBJ2-7	TGTGCCAGCAGTTTAACGCCGCCTGAGTCTCTCTACGAGCAGTACTTC	CASSLTPPESLYEQYF
TRBV28	NA	NA	TRBJ1-4	TGTGCCAGCAGTCTTCCACTTAATGAAAAACTGTTTTTT	CASSLPLNEKLFF
TRBV6-2/TRBV6-3	TRBD1	NA	TRBJ1-5	TGTGCCAGCAGTTACTCGCGACCCCCCTGGGGACAGCCTTTTGACAATCAGCCCCAGCATTTT	CASSYSRPPWGQPFDNQPQHF
TRBV5-1	TRBD1	NA	TRBJ2-3	TGCGCCAGCAGCTATGGGACAGGGGGGCCAGATACGCAGTATTTT	CASSYGTGGPDTQYF
TRBV7-2	TRBD1	NA	TRBJ2-7	TGTGCCAGCAGCTTCTCCGGGACAGTGGTGCACGAGCAGTACTTC	CASSFSGTVVHEQYF
TRBV20-1	NA	NA	TRBJ1-1	TGCAGTGTTCACGGAGGGCTTGAAGCTTTCTTT	CSVHGGLEAFF
TRBV4-3	NA	NA	TRBJ2-2	TGCGCCAGCAGCCAAGGCCAGGTGAACACCGGGGAGCTGTTTTTT	CASSQGQVNTGELFF
TRBV19	NA	NA	TRBJ1-4	TGTGCCAGTAGTACCCAGGGGCTCAGGGATGAAAAACTGTTTTTT	CASSTQGLRDEKLFF
TRBV5-1	NA	NA	TRBJ2-3	TGCGCCAGCAGGCGTGTGGAGGGCGGAACAGATACGCAGTATTTT	CASRRVEGGTDTQYF
TRBV5-3	NA	NA	TRBJ2-7	TGTGCCAGAAGCCTTACATCCCGGACTCATAGCTCCTACGAGCAGTACTTC	CARSLTSRTHSSYEQYF
TRBV25-1	TRBD2	NA	TRBJ2-7	TGTGCCAGCAGTGAATACAGCGGGAGTTACGAGCAGTACTTC	CASSEYSGSYEQYF
TRBV5-1	NA	few	TRBJ2-2	TGCGCCAGCAGCCCAGCTTCGGGGACCGGGGAGCTGTTTTTT	CASSPASGTGELFF
TRBV7-2	TRBD1	NA	TRBJ1-2	TGTGCCAGCAGCTCGACAGGGAAGTGGGGCTACACCTTC	CASSSTGKWGYTF
TRBV6-2/TRBV6-3	TRBD2	NA	TRBJ2-7	TGTGCCAGCAGTTACGGCGAACTAGCGGGTTCGAGGCAGTACTTC	CASSYGELAGSRQYF